The TCR beta chain under discussion was sequenced for a study of neurological immune-mediated disorders. This clonotype has ten or more counts. The CDR3 is made up of 12 amino acids. Per the germline V gene, CDR1 is SEHNR and CDR2 is FQNEAQ (reference sequence). Trimming left V 3 bases short and J 4 bases short, with 7 bases between. With 10-nucleotide random UMIs, 5'RACE was used to make the cDNA. Via MiXCR, TCRdb re-called the 5' RACE reads, giving one row per CDR3 protein. The sample consists of tens of thousands of distinct CDR3 sequences, over 5% of them appearing once. This clonotype was sampled from a man younger than 35 in good health. The sample consisted of CD8+ T cells from blood. This chain uses TRBV7-9 with TRBJ2-7; D remains unclear. This CDR3 reads CASSFGSYEQYF. The CDR3 DNA sequence: TGTGCCAGCAGCTTCGGAAGTTACGAGCAGTACTTC.